This is a list of T cell receptor beta chains from one sample in a study of blood T cell repertoires in COVID-19. The assay was immunoSEQ multiplex PCR, and TCRdb's table has in-frame clones only and misses some. The sample lists fewer than 250,000 clones, roughly 84% seen once, with 15% to 20% in the top ten. Sample: peripheral blood. The receptors were gathered from a man aged 25 to 40 with active or convalescent COVID-19. Each CDR3 is given with its conserved first and last residue. The D gene is left open where the match is weak. For some rows the clone size is stated as once, few or many, or as a class when expanded; others skip it.

v_call,d_call,cdr3_length,clone_size,j_call,cdr3_aa,cdr3_nt
TRBV4-1,.,16,.,TRBJ1-5,CASSPGQGPVDQPQHF,TGCGCCAGCAGCCCAGGTCAGGGGCCGGTGGATCAGCCCCAGCATTTT
TRBV7-3,TRBD2,14,.,TRBJ2-1,CASSEGLNYNEQFF,TGTGCCAGCAGCGAGGGACTAAACTACAATGAGCAGTTCTTC
TRBV28,TRBD1,16,.,TRBJ1-5,CASSRSQGAGNQPQHF,TGTGCCAGCAGTCGATCCCAGGGGGCTGGCAATCAGCCCCAGCATTTT
TRBV3-1/TRBV3-2,TRBD1,19,.,TRBJ1-6,CASSQSHESGGGLHSPLHF,TGTGCCAGCAGCCAAAGCCACGAGTCGGGAGGGGGCCTCCATTCACCCCTCCACTTT
TRBV5-8,.,15,once,TRBJ2-5,CASSSLTENQETQYF,TGTGCCAGCAGCTCCCTGACGGAGAACCAAGAGACCCAGTACTTC
TRBV7-2,.,15,.,TRBJ2-5,CASSSIVGASTTQYF,TGTGCCAGCAGCTCCATCGTGGGGGCCTCCACGACCCAGTACTTC
TRBV7-2,.,15,once,TRBJ1-2,CASSLVGATPYGYTF,TGTGCCAGCAGCTTAGTTGGGGCTACTCCCTATGGCTACACCTTC
TRBV4-1,TRBD2,22,.,TRBJ2-2,CASSPTGPGTSGRATNTGELFF,TGCGCCAGCAGCCCCACCGGACCCGGGACTAGCGGGAGGGCCACTAACACCGGGGAGCTGTTTTTT
TRBV21-1,.,12,once,TRBJ2-7,CASTGTVYEQYF,TGTGCCAGCACCGGGACTGTCTACGAGCAGTACTTC
TRBV18,.,13,.,TRBJ2-7,CASSKDTGYEQYF,TGTGCCAGCTCAAAAGACACCGGCTACGAGCAGTACTTC
TRBV11-2,TRBD2,15,.,TRBJ2-7,CASSSLAGIQTEQYF,TGTGCCAGCAGCTCATTAGCGGGGATACAGACGGAGCAGTACTTC
TRBV24-1,.,15,few,TRBJ2-1,CATSDLGSLYNEQFF,TGTGCCACCAGTGATTTGGGCTCCCTCTACAATGAGCAGTTCTTC
TRBV28,TRBD1,13,.,TRBJ2-5,CASSRGSQETQYF,TGTGCCAGCTCCAGGGGGTCACAAGAGACCCAGTACTTC
TRBV6-5,TRBD1,14,.,TRBJ1-5,CASRVTGGAQPQHF,TGTGCCAGCAGGGTGACAGGGGGCGCCCAGCCCCAGCATTTT
TRBV7-6,.,14,.,TRBJ2-1,CASSFDQGGNEQFF,TGTGCCAGCAGTTTCGACCAGGGGGGTAATGAGCAGTTCTTC
TRBV5-4,TRBD2,12,.,TRBJ2-1,CASFGGNYEQFF,TGTGCCAGTTTCGGGGGGAACTATGAGCAGTTCTTC
TRBV9,.,15,.,TRBJ2-3,CASSADSPGADTQYF,TGTGCCAGCAGCGCGGACTCCCCGGGGGCAGATACGCAGTATTTT
TRBV5-3,TRBD1,20,.,TRBJ1-2,CARSSGPNLSGQGRVYGYTF,TGTGCCAGAAGCTCGGGTCCAAATCTCTCGGGACAGGGGCGGGTCTATGGCTACACCTTC
TRBV4-3,.,15,.,TRBJ2-1,CASSQDSFGYNEQFF,TGCGCCAGCAGCCAAGATTCCTTCGGCTACAATGAGCAGTTCTTC
TRBV7-8,TRBD1,17,.,TRBJ1-5,CASSKGGQGAGGQPQHF,TGTGCCAGCAGCAAGGGGGGACAGGGGGCAGGCGGTCAGCCCCAGCATTTT
TRBV28,.,14,.,TRBJ2-7,CASSLEGFRYEQYF,TGTGCCAGCAGTTTAGAGGGCTTCCGCTACGAGCAGTACTTC
TRBV15,TRBD1,15,.,TRBJ2-5,CATSREDRGQETQYF,TGTGCCACCAGCAGAGAGGACAGGGGGCAAGAGACCCAGTACTTC
TRBV30,.,16,.,TRBJ1-4,CAWSRFSGRIREKLFF,TGTGCCTGGAGTCGTTTTTCAGGTCGTATAAGAGAAAAACTGTTTTTT
TRBV29-1,TRBD1,14,.,TRBJ2-1,CSAKRQGSYNEQFF,TGCAGCGCTAAACGACAGGGTAGCTACAATGAGCAGTTCTTC
TRBV9,TRBD2,16,once,TRBJ2-2,CASSALAGVNTGELFF,TGTGCCAGCAGCGCGCTAGCGGGAGTTAACACCGGGGAGCTGTTTTTT
TRBV7-7,TRBD1,15,.,TRBJ2-2,CASSLGTGLTGELFF,TGTGCCAGCAGCTTGGGGACAGGGTTGACCGGGGAGCTGTTTTTT
TRBV2,TRBD1,16,.,TRBJ2-3,CASSPGTGVSTDTQYF,TGTGCCAGCAGCCCCGGGACAGGGGTTAGCACAGATACGCAGTATTTT
TRBV30,.,13,.,TRBJ1-5,CAWSLGGYQPQHF,TGTGCCTGGAGTCTTGGGGGCTATCAGCCCCAGCATTTT
TRBV7-2,TRBD1,14,.,TRBJ1-4,CASSLRGGSEKLFF,TGTGCCAGCAGCTTACGAGGGGGCAGTGAAAAACTGTTTTTT
TRBV10-3,.,13,.,TRBJ1-2,CAISGGSNYGYTF,TGTGCCATCAGTGGAGGGAGCAACTATGGCTACACCTTC
TRBV6-2/TRBV6-3,TRBD2,18,once,TRBJ2-1,CASSPRGTSGVSYNEQFF,TGTGCCAGCAGCCCCCGGGGAACTAGCGGGGTTTCCTACAATGAGCAGTTCTTC
TRBV5-1,TRBD1,14,.,TRBJ2-7,CASSVGGAMGEQYF,TGCGCCAGCAGCGTAGGGGGCGCGATGGGCGAGCAGTACTTC
TRBV4-3,.,14,.,TRBJ2-7,CASSPTSVHYEQYF,TGCGCCAGCAGCCCCACTTCGGTTCACTACGAGCAGTACTTC
TRBV27,.,17,once,TRBJ1-1,CASSSLVLGPLNTEAFF,TGTGCCAGCAGTTCCTTGGTCTTGGGCCCCCTGAACACTGAAGCTTTCTTT
TRBV18,TRBD2,16,few,TRBJ2-1,CASSPSATPLAGDLFF,TGTGCCAGCTCACCTAGTGCTACCCCCCTAGCGGGAGATTTGTTCTTC
TRBV28,TRBD1,14,.,TRBJ1-2,CASSRTGWRYGYTF,TGTGCCAGCAGCCGGACAGGGTGGAGGTATGGCTACACCTTC
TRBV3-1/TRBV3-2,TRBD2,16,once,TRBJ2-3,CASSQNSGPSTDTQYF,TGTGCCAGCAGCCAGAATAGCGGGCCTAGCACAGATACGCAGTATTTT
TRBV7-2,.,14,.,TRBJ1-3,CASSPQGYGNTIYF,TGTGCCAGCAGCCCCCAGGGGTATGGAAACACCATATATTTT
TRBV5-4,TRBD2,16,.,TRBJ2-1,CASSRLDSGRAHEQFF,TGTGCCAGCAGCAGGCTTGATAGCGGGAGGGCCCATGAGCAGTTCTTC
TRBV5-4,.,18,.,TRBJ1-6,CASSLGPGLSSYNSPLHF,TGTGCCAGCAGCTTGGGTCCAGGGCTCAGCTCCTATAATTCACCCCTCCACTTT
TRBV6-5,.,15,.,TRBJ2-7,CASSYSPVGDYEQYF,TGTGCCAGCAGTTACTCTCCTGTCGGGGACTACGAGCAGTACTTC
TRBV5-1,TRBD1,18,.,TRBJ1-4,CASTLGVQGFATNEKLFF,TGCGCCAGCACCCTGGGGGTACAGGGGTTTGCAACTAATGAAAAACTGTTTTTT
TRBV28,.,17,few,TRBJ2-7,CASSSPEGVTNSYEQYF,TGTGCCAGCAGTTCCCCCGAGGGGGTGACCAACTCCTACGAGCAGTACTTC
TRBV4-2,.,16,.,TRBJ2-5,CASSQDYRGIQETQYF,TGTGCCAGCAGCCAAGATTACCGGGGAATCCAAGAGACCCAGTACTTC
TRBV19,.,16,.,TRBJ1-6,CASSIGGSSYNSPLHF,TGTGCCAGTAGTATCGGCGGGAGCTCCTATAATTCACCCCTCCACTTT
TRBV7-9,.,14,once,TRBJ1-3,CASSIVVSGNTIYF,TGTGCCAGCAGCATTGTAGTCTCTGGAAACACCATATATTTT
TRBV27,TRBD1,15,.,TRBJ1-2,CASSSIDRGGVGYTF,TGTGCCAGCAGTTCCATCGACAGGGGCGGCGTAGGCTACACCTTC